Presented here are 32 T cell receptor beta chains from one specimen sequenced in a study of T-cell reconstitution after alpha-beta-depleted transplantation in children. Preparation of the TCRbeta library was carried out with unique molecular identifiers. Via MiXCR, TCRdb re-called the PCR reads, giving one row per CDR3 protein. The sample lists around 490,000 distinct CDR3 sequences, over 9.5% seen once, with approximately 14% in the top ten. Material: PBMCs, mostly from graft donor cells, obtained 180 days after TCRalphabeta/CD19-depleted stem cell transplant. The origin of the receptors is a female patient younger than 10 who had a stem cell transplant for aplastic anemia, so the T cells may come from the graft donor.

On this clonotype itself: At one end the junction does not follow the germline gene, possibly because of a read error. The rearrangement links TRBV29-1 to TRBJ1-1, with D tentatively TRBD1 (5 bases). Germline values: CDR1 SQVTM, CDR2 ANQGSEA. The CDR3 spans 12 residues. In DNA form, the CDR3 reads TGCACCACCAGGGAACCGAACTCTGAAGCTTTCTTT. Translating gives CTTREPNSEAFF. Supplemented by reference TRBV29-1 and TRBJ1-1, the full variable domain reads SAVISQKPSRDICQRGTSLTIQCQVDSQVTMMFWYRQQPGQSLTLIATANQGSEATYESGFVIDKFPISRPNLTFSTLTVSNMSPEDSSIYLCTTREPNSEAFFGQGTRLTVV.

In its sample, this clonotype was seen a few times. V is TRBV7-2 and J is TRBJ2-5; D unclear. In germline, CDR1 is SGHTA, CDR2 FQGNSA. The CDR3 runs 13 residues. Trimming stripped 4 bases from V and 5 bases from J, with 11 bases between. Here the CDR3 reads CASSSSRRETQYF. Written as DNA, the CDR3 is TGTGCCAGCAGCTCCTCAAGACGGGAGACCCAGTACTTC.

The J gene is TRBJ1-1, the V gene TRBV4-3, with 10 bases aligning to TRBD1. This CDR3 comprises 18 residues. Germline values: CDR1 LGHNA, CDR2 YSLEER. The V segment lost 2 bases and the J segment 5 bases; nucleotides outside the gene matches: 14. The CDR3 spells CASSQTNRDRGRGTEAFF. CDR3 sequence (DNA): TGCGCCAGCAGCCAAACCAACCGGGACAGGGGAAGGGGGACTGAAGCTTTCTTT.

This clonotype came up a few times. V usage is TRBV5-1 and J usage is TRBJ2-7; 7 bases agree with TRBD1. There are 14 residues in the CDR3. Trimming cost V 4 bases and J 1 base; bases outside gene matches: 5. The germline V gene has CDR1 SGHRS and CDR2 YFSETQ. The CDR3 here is CASSLRDRSYEQYF. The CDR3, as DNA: TGCGCCAGCAGCCTCCGGGACAGATCCTACGAGCAGTACTTC. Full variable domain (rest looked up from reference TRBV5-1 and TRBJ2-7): KAGVTQTPRYLIKTRGQQVTLSCSPISGHRSVSWYQQTPGQGLQFLFEYFSETQRNKGNFPGRFSGRQFSNSRSEMNVSTLELGDSALYLCASSLRDRSYEQYFGPGTRLTVT.

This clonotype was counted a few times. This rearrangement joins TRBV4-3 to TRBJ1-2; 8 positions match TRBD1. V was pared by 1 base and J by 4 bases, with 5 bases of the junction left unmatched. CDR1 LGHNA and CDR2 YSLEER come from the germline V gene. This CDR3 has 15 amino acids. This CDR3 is CASSQVSGGAYGYTF. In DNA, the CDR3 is TGCGCCAGCAGCCAAGTCTCAGGGGGCGCCTATGGCTACACCTTC.

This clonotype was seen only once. In DNA, the CDR3 is TGCAGTGCTAGGCCTGGAGAAGCGGGATGGATTGGGGAGCTGTTTTTT. Its protein product is CSARPGEAGWIGELFF. This chain uses TRBV20-1 with TRBJ2-2; 7 bases align to TRBD2. The V segment lost 3 bases and the J segment 8 bases; nucleotides outside the gene matches: 15. CDR3 length equals 16 residues. The germline gives CDR1 DFQATT, CDR2 SNEGSKA (reference sequence).

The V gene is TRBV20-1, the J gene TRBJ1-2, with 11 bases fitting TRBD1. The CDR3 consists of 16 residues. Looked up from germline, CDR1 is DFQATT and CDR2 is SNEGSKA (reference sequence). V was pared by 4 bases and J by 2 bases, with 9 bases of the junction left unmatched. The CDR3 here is CSATSPGQGGNYGYTF. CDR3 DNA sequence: TGCAGTGCTACATCTCCGGGACAGGGGGGGAACTATGGCTACACCTTC.

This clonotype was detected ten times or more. CDR3 sequence reads: CSAPGLAGPEQFF. In nucleotides, the CDR3 is TGCAGTGCCCCGGGACTAGCGGGACCAGAGCAGTTCTTC. The chain has TRBV20-1 and TRBJ2-1; 13 bases match TRBD2. The CDR3 consists of 13 residues. Germline trimming cut 6 bases from V and 10 bases from J; bases unmatched to any gene: 6. The V gene's germline CDR1 is DFQATT and CDR2 SNEGSKA (reference sequence).

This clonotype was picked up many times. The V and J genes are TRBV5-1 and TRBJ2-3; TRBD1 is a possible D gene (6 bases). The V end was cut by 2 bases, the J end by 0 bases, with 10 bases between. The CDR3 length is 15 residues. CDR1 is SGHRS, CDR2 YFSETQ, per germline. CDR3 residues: CASSLGGHSTDTQYF. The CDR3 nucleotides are TGCGCCAGCAGCTTAGGGGGACACAGCACAGATACGCAGTATTTT.

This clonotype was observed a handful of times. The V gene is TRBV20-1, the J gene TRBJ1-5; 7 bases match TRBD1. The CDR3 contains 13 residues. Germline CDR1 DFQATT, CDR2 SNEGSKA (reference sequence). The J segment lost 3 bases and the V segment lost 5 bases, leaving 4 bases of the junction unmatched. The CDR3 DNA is TGCAGTGCTCGTGGACAGGACAATCAGCCCCAGCATTTT. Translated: CSARGQDNQPQHF.

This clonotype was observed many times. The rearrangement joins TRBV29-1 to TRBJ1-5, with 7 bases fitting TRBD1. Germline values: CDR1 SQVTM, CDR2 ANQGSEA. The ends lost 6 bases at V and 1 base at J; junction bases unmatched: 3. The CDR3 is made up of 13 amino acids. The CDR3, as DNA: TGCAGCGTGGAGACAGGGAGCAATCAGCCCCAGCATTTT. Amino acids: CSVETGSNQPQHF.

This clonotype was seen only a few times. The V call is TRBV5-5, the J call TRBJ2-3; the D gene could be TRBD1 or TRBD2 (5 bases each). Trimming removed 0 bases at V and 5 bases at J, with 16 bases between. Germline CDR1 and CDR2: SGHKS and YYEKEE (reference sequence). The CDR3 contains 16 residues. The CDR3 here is CASSLGVQGRGDTQYF. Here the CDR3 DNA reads TGTGCCAGCAGCTTGGGGGTCCAGGGTCGGGGAGATACGCAGTATTTT. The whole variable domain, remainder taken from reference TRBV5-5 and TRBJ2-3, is DAGVTQSPTHLIKTRGQQVTLRCSPISGHKSVSWYQQVLGQGPQFIFQYYEKEERGRGNFPDRFSARQFPNYSSELNVNALLLGDSALYLCASSLGVQGRGDTQYFGPGTRLTVL.

The CDR3 reads CASSLAGAVGELFF. In DNA, the CDR3 is TGCGCCAGCAGCTTGGCGGGGGCGGTCGGGGAGCTGTTTTTT. V and J are TRBV5-1 and TRBJ2-2; D tentatively reads TRBD1 or TRBD2 (6 bases each). V was cut by 0 bases and J by 7 bases, with 10 bases left in between. The CDR3 is 14 amino acids. Germline V CDR1 and CDR2: SGHRS, YFSETQ.

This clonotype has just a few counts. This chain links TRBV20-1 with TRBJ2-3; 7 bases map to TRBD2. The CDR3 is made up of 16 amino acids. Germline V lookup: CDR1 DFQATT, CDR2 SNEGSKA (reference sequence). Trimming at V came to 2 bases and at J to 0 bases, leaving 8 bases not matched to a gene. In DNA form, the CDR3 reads TGCAGTGCTAGAAGCCCACTAGCGCCTAGCACAGATACGCAGTATTTT. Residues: CSARSPLAPSTDTQYF.

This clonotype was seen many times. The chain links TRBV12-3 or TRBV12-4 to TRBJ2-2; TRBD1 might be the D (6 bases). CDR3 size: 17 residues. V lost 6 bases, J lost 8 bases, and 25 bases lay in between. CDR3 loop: CASSPRGARETGGELFF. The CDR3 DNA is TGTGCCAGCAGCCCCCGAGGTGCCCGGGAAACAGGGGGGGAGCTGTTTTTT.

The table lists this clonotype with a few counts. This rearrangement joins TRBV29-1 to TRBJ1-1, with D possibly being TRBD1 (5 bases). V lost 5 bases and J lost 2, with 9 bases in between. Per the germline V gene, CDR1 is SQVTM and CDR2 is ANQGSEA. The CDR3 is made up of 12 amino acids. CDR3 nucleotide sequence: TGCAGCGTTAGCAGGGTTAACACTGAAGCTTTCTTT. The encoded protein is CSVSRVNTEAFF.

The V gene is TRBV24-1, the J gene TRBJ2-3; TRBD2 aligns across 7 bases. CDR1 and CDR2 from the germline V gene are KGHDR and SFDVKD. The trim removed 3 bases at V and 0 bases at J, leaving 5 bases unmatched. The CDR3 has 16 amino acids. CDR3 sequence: CATSDMASGSTDTQYF. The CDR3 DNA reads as TGTGCCACCAGTGATATGGCTAGCGGCAGCACAGATACGCAGTATTTT.

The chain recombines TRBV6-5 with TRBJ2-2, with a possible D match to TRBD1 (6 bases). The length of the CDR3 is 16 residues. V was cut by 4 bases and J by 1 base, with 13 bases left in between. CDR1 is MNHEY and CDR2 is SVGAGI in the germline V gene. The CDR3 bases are TGTGCCAGCAGTTTAAGCTGGGGGCAGAACACCGGGGAGCTGTTTTTT. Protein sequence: CASSLSWGQNTGELFF.

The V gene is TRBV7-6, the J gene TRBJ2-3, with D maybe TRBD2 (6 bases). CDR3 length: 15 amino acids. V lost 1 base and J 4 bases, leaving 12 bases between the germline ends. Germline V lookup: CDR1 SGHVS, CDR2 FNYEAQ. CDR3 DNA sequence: TGTGCCAGCAGCTTAGGCCCAGGAGGGCCAGATACGCAGTATTTT. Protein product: CASSLGPGGPDTQYF.

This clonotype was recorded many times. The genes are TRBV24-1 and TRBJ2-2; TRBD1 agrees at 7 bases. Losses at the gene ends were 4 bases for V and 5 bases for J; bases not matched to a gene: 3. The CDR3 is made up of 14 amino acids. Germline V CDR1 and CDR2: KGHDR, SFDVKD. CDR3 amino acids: CATSEGQVTGELFF. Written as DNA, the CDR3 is TGTGCCACCAGTGAAGGACAGGTGACCGGGGAGCTGTTTTTT.

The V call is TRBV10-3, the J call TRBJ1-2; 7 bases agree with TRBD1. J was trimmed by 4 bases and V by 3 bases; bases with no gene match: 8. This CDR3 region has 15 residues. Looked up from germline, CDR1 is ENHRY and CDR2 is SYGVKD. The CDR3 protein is CAISEVGRGIYGYTF. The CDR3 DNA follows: TGTGCCATCAGTGAAGTTGGCAGGGGGATCTATGGCTACACCTTC.

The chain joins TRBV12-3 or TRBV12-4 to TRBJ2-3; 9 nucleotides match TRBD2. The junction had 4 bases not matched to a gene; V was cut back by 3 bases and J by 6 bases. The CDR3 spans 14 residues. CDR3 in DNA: TGTGCCAGCAGTTTCCAGCGGGAGGTGGATACGCAGTATTTT. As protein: CASSFQREVDTQYF.

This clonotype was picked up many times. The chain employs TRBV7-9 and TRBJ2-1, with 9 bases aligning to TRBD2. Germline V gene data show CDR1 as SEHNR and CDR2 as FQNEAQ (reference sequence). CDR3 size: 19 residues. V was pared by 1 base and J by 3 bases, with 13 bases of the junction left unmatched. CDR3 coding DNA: TGTGCCAGCAGCTTAGGATTACGTACCGGGACTAGCCTCTACAATGAGCAGTTCTTC. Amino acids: CASSLGLRTGTSLYNEQFF.

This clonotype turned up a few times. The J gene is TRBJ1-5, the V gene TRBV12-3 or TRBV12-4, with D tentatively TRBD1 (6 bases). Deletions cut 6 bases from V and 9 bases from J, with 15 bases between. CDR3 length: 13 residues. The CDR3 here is CASSRGGPGPQHF. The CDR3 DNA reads TGTGCCAGCAGCCGCGGGGGCCCAGGGCCCCAGCATTTT.

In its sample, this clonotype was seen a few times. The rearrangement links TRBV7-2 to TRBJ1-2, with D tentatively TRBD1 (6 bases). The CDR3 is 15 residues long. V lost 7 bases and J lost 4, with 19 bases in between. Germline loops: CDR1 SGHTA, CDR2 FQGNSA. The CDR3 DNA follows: TGTGCCAGCACCTCGATGGGGGCCACCCTCTATGGCTACACCTTC. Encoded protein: CASTSMGATLYGYTF.

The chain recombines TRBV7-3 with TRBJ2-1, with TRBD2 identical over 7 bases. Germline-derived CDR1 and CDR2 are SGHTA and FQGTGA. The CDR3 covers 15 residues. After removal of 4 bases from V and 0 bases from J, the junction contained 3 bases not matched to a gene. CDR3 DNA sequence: TGTGCCAGCAGCTCCTTAGCGGGCTCCTACAATGAGCAGTTCTTC. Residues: CASSSLAGSYNEQFF.

The CDR3 loop reads CASSWAGGTNEKLFF. For the CDR3, the DNA is TGTGCCAGCAGCTGGGCGGGGGGAACTAATGAAAAACTGTTTTTT. The genes are TRBV12-3 or TRBV12-4 and TRBJ1-4; D possibly corresponds to TRBD1 (5 bases). This CDR3 region has 15 residues. V lost 6 bases and J lost 1, with 12 bases in between.

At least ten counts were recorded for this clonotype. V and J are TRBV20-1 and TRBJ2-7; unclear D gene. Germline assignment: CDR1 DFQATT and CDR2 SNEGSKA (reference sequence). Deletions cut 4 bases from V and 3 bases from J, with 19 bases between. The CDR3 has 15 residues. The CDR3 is CSANSRVTEIYEQYF. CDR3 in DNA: TGCAGTGCTAATTCTAGGGTAACGGAAATCTACGAGCAGTACTTC.

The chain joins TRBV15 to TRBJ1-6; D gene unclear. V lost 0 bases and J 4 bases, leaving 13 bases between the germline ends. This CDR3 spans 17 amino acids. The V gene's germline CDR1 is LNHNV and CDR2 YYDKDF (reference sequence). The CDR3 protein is CATSRDRGYVYNSPLHF. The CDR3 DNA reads TGTGCCACCAGCAGAGATCGGGGTTACGTTTATAATTCACCCCTCCACTTT.

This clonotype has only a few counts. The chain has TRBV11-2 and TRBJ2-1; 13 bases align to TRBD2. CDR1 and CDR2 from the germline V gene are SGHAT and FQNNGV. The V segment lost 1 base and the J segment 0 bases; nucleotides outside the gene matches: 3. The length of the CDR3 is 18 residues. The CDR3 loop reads CASSLGWTSGSSYNEQFF. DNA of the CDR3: TGTGCCAGCAGCTTAGGTTGGACTAGCGGGAGCTCCTACAATGAGCAGTTCTTC.

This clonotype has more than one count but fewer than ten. CDR3 nucleotide sequence: TGTGCCAGCAGCTTAGTTGCAGGGGGCAGGAATCAGCCCCAGCATTTT. It specifies CASSLVAGGRNQPQHF. The J gene is TRBJ1-5, the V gene TRBV7-9, with 8 bases aligning to TRBD1. In germline, CDR1 is SEHNR, CDR2 FQNEAQ (reference sequence). Losses at the gene ends were 1 base for V and 4 bases for J; bases not matched to a gene: 6. The CDR3 consists of 16 residues.

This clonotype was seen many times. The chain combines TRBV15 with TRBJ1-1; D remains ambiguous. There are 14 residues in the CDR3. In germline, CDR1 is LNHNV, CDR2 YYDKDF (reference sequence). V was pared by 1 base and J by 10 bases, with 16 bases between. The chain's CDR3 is CATSRVGRQVRAFF. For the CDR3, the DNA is TGTGCCACCAGCAGAGTAGGGAGACAAGTTAGAGCTTTCTTT.